This record looks at one T cell receptor beta chain sequence and its context. Its antigen remains unidentified. This sample was included in a study of T cells expressing NK-cell markers. Study-level background: Seven sequenced donors out of eight were HCMV-seropositive, one seronegative. General study findings and limits: HCMV specificity was not established for the expanded NKG2C+ T cell clones.

One entry per CDR3 protein, without DNA, is what TCRdb gives after re-calling the 5' RACE reads. The sample data list approximately 550,000 distinct CDR3 sequences. Material: blood T cells: a sorted CD56 or NKG2C T cell subset, CD4+ or CD8+ T cells, or bulk PBMC T cells (not recorded which). This TCR was recovered from a man in his late teens or twenties in good health.

This chain's CDR3 is CASSPWAGTSGRPGTGELFF. The chain employs TRBV9 and TRBJ2-2; TCRdb reports TRBD2, a call that lacks DNA to check it against. The CDR3 has 20 amino acids. Germline lookup yields CDR1 SGDLS and CDR2 YYNGEE.